This TCR beta chain stems from a study of T cells in Graves' hyperthyroidism and ophthalmopathy. Study-wide points: The model foresaw ophthalmopathy a median about 6.5 months prior to onset. Separation of ophthalmopathy from stable hyperthyroidism was achieved by a 13 V-J model.

J was trimmed by 6 bases and V by 6 bases; bases with no gene match: 7. There are 13 residues in the CDR3. In its sample, this clonotype was seen many times. Its target is unknown. What was amplified from RNA transcripts were TCR beta CDR3 regions. RT-PCR in the first round (using the HTBI primer set) targeted the TCR CDR3. TCRdb analysed the multiplex PCR reads with MiXCR anew, one entry per CDR3 protein. This sample carries a few hundred thousand distinct CDR3 sequences, around 42% of them seen once, and the ten largest clones take around 8%. If no ophthalmopathy progression occurred within 18 months, Graves' hyperthyroidism was stable. Uncontrolled infection, other autoimmune disease, pregnancy or lactation led to exclusion.

This chain joins TRBV12-3 or TRBV12-4 and TRBJ1-1, with 7 positions matching TRBD1. This TCR was recovered from a woman under 30 with Graves' hyperthyroidism. Sequencing used peripheral blood or thyroid tissue (not recorded which). The CDR3 DNA reads TGTGCCAGCAGGTGGGACAGTAGCCCTGAAGCTTTCTTT. Encoded protein: CASRWDSSPEAFF.